This TCR beta chain comes out of a study of Ad26.COV2.S vaccination and SARS-CoV-2 variants. Produced via immunoSEQ multiplex PCR; TCRdb's table is partial and in-frame only. The table shows about 350,000 clones, with about 85% occurring only once. This clone was seen more than once but under ten times. Noted treatment: about 20 received Ad26.COV2.S at low or high dose, single or two shots; roughly five received placebo; per-sample allocation not given. Sample collection was performed on day 63 after the first vaccine or placebo injection. The V and J ends lost 5 bases and 6 bases respectively, with 17 bases between them. Germline V CDR1 and CDR2: LNHDA, SQIVND (reference sequence). The length of the CDR3 is 14 residues.

The origin of this receptor is a person aged 18-60 years who received the Ad26.COV2.S COVID-19 vaccine or a placebo. The rearrangement links TRBV19 to TRBJ2-7, with a weak D call TRBD1 (6 bases). Material: peripheral blood, obtained in a trial of Ad26.COV2.S vaccine versus placebo. The CDR3 DNA follows: TGTGCCAGTAGTTCCCAGGGGTTTGGGAGCGAGCAGTACTTC. This codes for CASSSQGFGSEQYF.